Below, 20 T cell receptor beta chains from the same sample are listed, as sequenced in a study of blood T cells in healthy people across ages. Next came a second PCR, run for about 6 to 12 cycles, which used a sample-barcoded 5' primer along with a J-beta primer mix. TCRdb independently ran MiXCR on the 5' RACE reads; one entry per CDR3 protein. This table holds about 780,000 distinct CDR3 sequences, approximately 65% found once. The sequenced material came from blood. All receptors come from a man aged 25 to 40 in good health.

The chain carries TRBV5-1 and TRBJ2-2, with D possibly TRBD2 on 6 matching bases. The CDR3 is made up of 16 amino acids. Deletions cut 0 bases from V and 5 bases from J, with 14 bases between. Germline loops: CDR1 SGHRS, CDR2 YFSETQ. The CDR3 region is CASSLDGGAGTGELFF. The CDR3 region has the DNA TGCGCCAGCAGCTTGGATGGTGGAGCGGGTACCGGGGAGCTGTTTTTT.

This rearrangement joins TRBV20-1 to TRBJ1-2; a possible D gene is TRBD1 (5 bases). V was pared by 5 bases and J by 4 bases, with 20 bases between. Germline CDR1 DFQATT, CDR2 SNEGSKA (reference sequence). This CDR3 contains 15 residues. The CDR3 DNA sequence: TGCAGTGCTCCCGGGACGTATGCTTTTTCCTATGGCTACACCTTC. Protein: CSAPGTYAFSYGYTF.

This clonotype was observed once. The junction does not match germline at one end; this may be a read error. The chain carries TRBV7-6 and TRBJ2-1; 8 bases agree with TRBD1. This CDR3 comprises 15 residues. Looked up from germline, CDR1 is SGHVS and CDR2 is FNYEAQ. The CDR3 region is CVSSSDRAGYNEQFF. Here the CDR3 DNA reads TGTGTCAGCAGCTCGGACAGGGCGGGCTACAATGAGCAGTTCTTC.

This clonotype was counted a few times. A much larger clone lies one base from this, so it may be a read error. The V call is TRBV7-3, the J call TRBJ2-1; 12 bases match TRBD1. The J call may be in error: the DNA end matches TRBJ2-7 better. Germline CDR1 and CDR2: SGHTA and FQGTGA. The CDR3 totals 15 residues. CDR3: CASSITGTGGNEQYF. The CDR3 nucleotides read TGTGCCAGCAGCATCACCGGGACAGGGGGCAATGAGCAGTACTTC.

There are a few counts of this clonotype. Written as DNA, the CDR3 is TGTGCCAGCAGCTCCCCAGACAGCAATCAGCCCCAGCATTTT. Translating it yields CASSSPDSNQPQHF. V is TRBV5-6 and J is TRBJ1-5; D gene ambiguous. The CDR3 runs 14 residues. The germline CDR1 and CDR2 sequences are SGHDT and YYEEEE. Trimming shortened V by 3 bases and J by 1 base, and 8 bases separated the two germline ends.

The chain employs TRBV20-1 and TRBJ2-7; 8 positions agree with TRBD2. The V and J ends lost 3 bases and 3 bases, in that order; junction bases with no gene match: 13. Germline CDR1 reads DFQATT; CDR2 reads SNEGSKA (reference sequence). The CDR3 consists of 16 residues. CDR3 nucleotides: TGCAGTGCTAGGACTAGCGTGGGGGCTCTGGACTACGAGCAGTACTTC. Translation gives CSARTSVGALDYEQYF.

The rearrangement links TRBV28 to TRBJ2-1; possible D gene TRBD1, 6 bases. The CDR3 extends over 16 amino acids. Trimming took off 6 bases at V and 3 bases at J, with 18 bases between the two ends. Germline V gene data show CDR1 as MDHEN and CDR2 as SYDVKM. This CDR3 reads CASRLGIGQFYNEQFF. CDR3 DNA: TGTGCCAGCAGATTGGGAATCGGACAGTTCTACAATGAGCAGTTCTTC.

This clonotype was observed a few times. A junction boundary mismatches the germline segment, possibly from a read error. The J gene is TRBJ2-7, the V gene TRBV7-2; 7 bases line up with TRBD1. From germline, CDR1 is SGHTA and CDR2 FQGNSA. The CDR3 covers 13 residues. The CDR3 DNA reads TGCGCCAGCAGCCAGCGACAGGGTTACGAGCAGTACTTC. Encoded protein: CASSQRQGYEQYF.

V is TRBV2 and J is TRBJ2-2; D uncertain. The CDR3 is 16 amino acids. The germline V gene encodes CDR1 SNHLY and CDR2 FYNNEI. The V end was cut by 1 base, the J end by 1 base, with 10 bases between. CDR3 sequence: CASSEGLVQNTGELFF. In nucleotides, the CDR3 is TGTGCCAGCAGTGAAGGTTTGGTGCAGAACACCGGGGAGCTGTTTTTT.

The chain combines TRBV20-1 with TRBJ2-1; D call uncertain. The CDR3 has 11 amino acids. Germline V gene lookup returns CDR1 DFQATT and CDR2 SNEGSKA (reference sequence). Trimming left V 6 bases short and J 6 bases short, with 9 bases between. The CDR3 DNA reads as TGCAGTGCCAGTCGTCCCAATGAGCAGTTCTTC. Its translation: CSASRPNEQFF.

The rearrangement links TRBV9 to TRBJ2-7, with D perhaps TRBD1 (7 bases). CDR1 is SGDLS and CDR2 is YYNGEE in the germline V gene. V was clipped by 0 bases and J by 4 bases, with 14 bases between them. The CDR3 consists of 15 residues. The CDR3 bases are TGTGCCAGCAGCGTAGCAGGGGGGCTCGGTTACGAGCAGTACTTC. Encoded protein: CASSVAGGLGYEQYF.

This clonotype was observed a handful of times. The rearrangement links TRBV15 to TRBJ2-4, with D tentatively TRBD1 or TRBD2 (5 bases each). The CDR3 spans 14 residues. Germline CDR1 reads LNHNV; CDR2 reads YYDKDF (reference sequence). The V gene lost 8 bases and the J gene lost 13 bases, with 24 bases spanning the gap. This CDR3 reads CATGRGRRNSPQYF. The CDR3 DNA reads TGTGCCACCGGTAGGGGACGACGGAACTCCCCCCAGTACTTC.

The chain is built from TRBV7-2 and TRBJ2-5; D possibly corresponds to TRBD2 (5 bases). Germline V CDR1 and CDR2: SGHTA, FQGNSA. This CDR3 region has 14 residues. V gave up 4 bases and J gave up 7 bases, with 16 bases separating them. DNA of the CDR3: TGTGCCAGCAGCTCCTTTCGGGGTCGGGGGACCCAGTACTTC. Translation: CASSSFRGRGTQYF.

The chain couples TRBV20-1 to TRBJ2-7, with a possible D match to TRBD2 (6 bases). CDR1 and CDR2 from the germline V gene are DFQATT and SNEGSKA (reference sequence). The CDR3 contains 15 residues. The V and J ends lost 4 bases and 2 bases respectively, with 18 bases between them. CDR3 protein: CSAILLGGSTYEQYF. CDR3 nucleotide sequence: TGCAGTGCTATACTGCTAGGAGGGAGCACCTACGAGCAGTACTTC.

V is TRBV5-1 and J is TRBJ2-1; 8 bases map to TRBD2. The CDR3 contains 14 residues. Trimming cost V 0 bases and J 8 bases; bases outside gene matches: 4. Germline V gene lookup returns CDR1 SGHRS and CDR2 YFSETQ. CDR3 nucleotide sequence: TGCGCCAGCAGCTTGGCCTCAGCGGGGGATGAGCAGTTCTTC. Amino acids: CASSLASAGDEQFF.

This sequence joins TRBV12-3 or TRBV12-4 and TRBJ2-1; TRBD2 aligns across 11 bases. V lost 3 bases and J lost 9; bases outside the gene matches: 13. CDR3 length equals 17 residues. Here the CDR3 DNA reads TGTGCCAGCAGTTTGCAATCTAGCGGGGGGTTTAGTGGTGAGCAGTTCTTC. It specifies CASSLQSSGGFSGEQFF.

The chain employs TRBV21-1 and TRBJ2-1; the table's D call, TRBD1, has no DNA check behind it. TRBV21-1 is a pseudogene. The CDR3 totals 21 residues. CDR3 loop: CASSKWTPGPVRERGYNEQFF. As DNA, the CDR3 is TGTGCCAGCAGCAAATGGACACCCGGGCCGGTGAGGGAAAGAGGGTACAATGAGCAGTTCTTC.

The chain employs TRBV6-5 and TRBJ1-2; possible D gene TRBD1, 5 bases. Germline CDR1 MNHEY, CDR2 SVGAGI. The V and J ends lost 8 bases and 7 bases respectively, with 23 bases between them. There are 15 residues in the CDR3. CDR3 nucleotides: TGTGCCAGCGCATATACGGGGGGTAGTGGCTCTGGCTACACCTTC. It specifies CASAYTGGSGSGYTF.

The chain joins TRBV6-5 to TRBJ1-2; 7 bases map to TRBD1. The CDR3 sequence is 17 residues long. With V trimmed by 6 bases and J by 0 bases, 13 bases remained unmatched. CDR1 MNHEY and CDR2 SVGAGI come from the germline V gene. Here the CDR3 reads CASRYPSGQAPNYGYTF. Written as DNA, the CDR3 is TGTGCCAGCAGGTACCCCTCCGGACAGGCCCCTAACTATGGCTACACCTTC.

The chain recombines TRBV10-3 with TRBJ2-1; a possible D gene is TRBD1 (6 bases). The CDR3 spans 12 residues. V lost 6 bases and J lost 8, with 11 bases in between. Germline lookup yields CDR1 ENHRY and CDR2 SYGVKD. In DNA form, the CDR3 reads TGTGCCATCAGCACAGGGCGGGATGAGCAGTTCTTC. This codes for CAISTGRDEQFF.